These 31 T cell receptor beta chains were sequenced from one sample in a study of cytomegalovirus exposure and HLA in healthy donors. In the PCR, 60 Vbeta and 13 Jbeta primers were used. Libraries were prepared by immunoSEQ multiplex PCR; TCRdb keeps only in-frame clonotypes and omits some of them. The sample data list around 140,000 clones. Sequenced input: PBMCs. Receptors originate from a middle-aged woman in good health and CMV-seronegative.

In nucleotides, the CDR3 is TGTGCCAGCAGCTTATATCCAGATACGCAGTATTTT. This gives the protein CASSLYPDTQYF. The rearrangement links TRBV7-2 to TRBJ2-3; D call uncertain. This CDR3 spans 12 amino acids. Looked up from germline, CDR1 is SGHTA and CDR2 is FQGNSA. Trimming removed 2 bases from V and 4 bases from J, with 4 bases in between.

This chain links TRBV19 with TRBJ1-2; TRBD1 aligns across 10 bases. V shed 4 bases and J 8 bases; nucleotides not matched to a gene: 7. The CDR3 length is 14 residues. Germline V gene lookup returns CDR1 LNHDA and CDR2 SQIVND (reference sequence). This CDR3 is CASSNTGTGAGYTF. The CDR3 nucleotides are TGTGCCAGTAGTAATACCGGGACAGGGGCCGGCTACACCTTC. Full variable domain (outside the CDR3, taken from reference TRBV19 and TRBJ1-2): DGGITQSPKYLFRKEGQNVTLSCEQNLNHDAMYWYRQDPGQGLRLIYYSQIVNDFQKGDIAEGYSVSREKKESFPLTVTSAQKNPTAFYLCASSNTGTGAGYTFGSGTRLTVV.

This chain connects TRBV18 to TRBJ2-3; 12 bases map to TRBD1. After removal of 6 bases from V and 7 bases from J, the junction contained 11 bases not matched to a gene. The germline CDR1 and CDR2 sequences are KGHSH and LQKENI. The CDR3 loop spans 16 amino acids. The chain's CDR3 is CASSVTGTGGSNTQYF. DNA for the CDR3: TGTGCCAGCTCCGTCACTGGGACAGGGGGCAGTAATACGCAGTATTTT.

The V gene is TRBV7-2, the J gene TRBJ2-7; D call uncertain. In germline, CDR1 is SGHTA, CDR2 FQGNSA. V lost 5 bases and J 0 bases, leaving 8 bases between the germline ends. This CDR3 is built from 13 residues. The CDR3 reads CASSPPSSYEQYF. CDR3 nucleotide sequence: TGTGCCAGCAGCCCGCCCAGCTCCTACGAGCAGTACTTC.

This chain uses TRBV5-1 with TRBJ1-2; the match to TRBD1 covers 9 bases. J gave up 4 bases and V 0 bases, and 4 bases lay outside the gene matches. This CDR3 contains 15 residues. Looked up from germline, CDR1 is SGHRS and CDR2 is YFSETQ. The CDR3 DNA sequence: TGCGCCAGCAGCTTGGCTGGACAGGGGACCTATGGCTACACCTTC. This gives the protein CASSLAGQGTYGYTF.

The chain has TRBV7-2 and TRBJ1-6, with TRBD1 matching over 7 bases. Germline loops: CDR1 SGHTA, CDR2 FQGNSA. With 7 bases clipped from V and 5 bases from J, the junction kept 8 bases outside the gene matches. This CDR3 spans 15 amino acids. This CDR3 is CASTHADRDNSPLHF. CDR3 nucleotide sequence: TGTGCCAGCACTCATGCCGACAGGGATAATTCACCCCTCCACTTT.

Comments on this clone: The junction shows a germline mismatch at one end, possibly a read error. The chain uses TRBV7-7 and TRBJ2-1; TRBD2 matches at 9 bases. Germline assignment: CDR1 SSHAT and CDR2 FNYEAQ (reference sequence). This CDR3 has 16 residues. CDR3 coding DNA: TGTGCTAGCAGCCCCTCTAGCGGGGAGTTAGACAATGAGCAGTTCTTC. Protein: CASSPSSGELDNEQFF.

The rearrangement uses TRBV7-3 and TRBJ1-1; TRBD1 is a possible D gene (5 bases). The CDR3 is 13 residues long. Germline V gene lookup returns CDR1 SGHTA and CDR2 FQGTGA. Trimming took 5 bases from V and 4 from J, leaving 11 bases between them. CDR3 DNA sequence: TGTGCCAGCAGCAGCAGGGTTGGCACTGAAGCTTTCTTT. This encodes CASSSRVGTEAFF.

The rearrangement joins TRBV18 to TRBJ1-5, with a tentative D call TRBD1 (5 bases). The V and J ends lost 2 bases and 5 bases respectively, with 7 bases between them. This CDR3 contains 13 residues. CDR1 KGHSH and CDR2 LQKENI come from the germline V gene. CDR3 DNA: TGTGCCAGCTCACCATCACAGGATCAGCCCCAGCATTTT. Encoded protein: CASSPSQDQPQHF.

V usage is TRBV7-6 and J usage is TRBJ1-4; D might be TRBD1 (5 bases). This CDR3 has 15 residues. Germline V lookup: CDR1 SGHVS, CDR2 FNYEAQ. V lost 0 bases to trimming and J lost 7 bases, with 12 bases between them. The CDR3, as DNA: TGTGCCAGCAGCTTAGCCGGGGGACCCTCTGAAAAACTGTTTTTT. Encoded protein: CASSLAGGPSEKLFF.

The chain employs TRBV9 and TRBJ2-2; TRBD1 matches at 7 bases. The CDR3 is 16 amino acids. Germline-derived CDR1 and CDR2 are SGDLS and YYNGEE. V dropped 2 bases and J dropped 3; count of bases not matched to a gene: 7. In DNA, the CDR3 is TGTGCCAGCAGCGTCATAGACAGGGCGGACACCGGGGAGCTGTTTTTT. Translation: CASSVIDRADTGELFF.

The chain carries TRBV7-2 and TRBJ2-5; unclear D gene. The CDR3 sequence is 13 residues long. Per the germline V gene, CDR1 is SGHTA and CDR2 is FQGNSA. The V end was cut by 5 bases, the J end by 2 bases, with 9 bases between. CDR3 region: CASSILKQETQYF. The DNA of the CDR3 is TGTGCCAGCAGCATCCTTAAACAAGAGACCCAGTACTTC. Drawing the rest from reference TRBV7-2 and TRBJ2-5, the complete variable domain is GAGVSQSPSNKVTEKGKDVELRCDPISGHTALYWYRQSLGQGLEFLIYFQGNSAPDKSGLPSDRFSAERTGGSVSTLTIQRTQQEDSAVYLCASSILKQETQYFGPGTRLLVL.

J is TRBJ1-1 and V is TRBV5-5; the D gene is possibly TRBD1 (5 bases). CDR1 SGHKS and CDR2 YYEKEE come from the germline V gene (reference sequence). Trimming stripped 4 bases from V and 1 base from J, with 14 bases between. The CDR3 totals 15 residues. CDR3 coding DNA: TGTGCCAGCAGCCCCCCTACTGACAGGAACACTGAAGCTTTCTTT. Its protein product is CASSPPTDRNTEAFF.

As for this clone: An end of the junction differs from the germline gene, which may be a read error. The rearrangement links TRBV9 to TRBJ1-2; D gene uncertain. The CDR3 runs to 13 residues. Germline loops: CDR1 SGDLS, CDR2 YYNGEE. CDR3 sequence: CASRSEMYDGYTF. The CDR3, as DNA: TGTGCCAGCAGGTCGGAGATGTATGATGGTTACACCTTC.

The rearrangement joins TRBV27 to TRBJ2-5; 12 bases match TRBD2. CDR1 MNHEY and CDR2 SMNVEV come from the germline V gene (reference sequence). This CDR3 contains 16 residues. J lost 4 bases, V lost 8 bases, and 11 bases had no gene match. The CDR3 DNA reads TGTGCCAGCCGGGGACTAGCGGGCACCCGGGGAGAGACCCAGTACTTC. Amino acids: CASRGLAGTRGETQYF.

CDR3 nucleotides: TGTGCCAGCAGCTTAAGGGGGGGGACAGATACGCAGTATTTT. Translated: CASSLRGGTDTQYF. The chain carries TRBV7-2 and TRBJ2-3; a weak D match, TRBD2 (7 bases). Germline assignment: CDR1 SGHTA and CDR2 FQGNSA. The germline V and J ends were trimmed by 2 bases and 3 bases, with 9 bases remaining between them. The CDR3 totals 14 residues. The whole variable domain, remainder taken from reference TRBV7-2 and TRBJ2-3, is GAGVSQSPSNKVTEKGKDVELRCDPISGHTALYWYRQSLGQGLEFLIYFQGNSAPDKSGLPSDRFSAERTGGSVSTLTIQRTQQEDSAVYLCASSLRGGTDTQYFGPGTRLTVL.

For this clone: Relative to the germline gene, one junction end is altered; a read error may explain this. The chain recombines TRBV4-1 with TRBJ2-1; maybe TRBD2 (5 bases). The CDR3 runs 12 residues. The germline CDR1 and CDR2 sequences are MGHRA and YSYEKL. The CDR3 nucleotides are TGCGCCAGCAGCCCATCCGGGAATGAGCAGCTCTTC. It codes for CASSPSGNEQLF.

The chain has TRBV6-1 and TRBJ1-1; 10 positions match TRBD1. The CDR3 runs 16 residues. Germline CDR1 reads MNHNS; CDR2 reads SASEGT. The V gene end was trimmed by 4 bases and the J gene end by 3 bases; junction bases not matched to a gene: 8. The CDR3 protein is CASSVLLTGGDTEAFF. CDR3 nucleotides: TGTGCCAGCAGTGTCCTTCTGACAGGGGGCGACACTGAAGCTTTCTTT.

The chain combines TRBV7-9 with TRBJ1-2; 9 nucleotides match TRBD1. The CDR3 runs to 14 residues. V shed 5 bases, J shed 7 bases, and the junction held 8 bases outside the gene matches. Germline CDR1 and CDR2: SEHNR and FQNEAQ (reference sequence). As DNA, the CDR3 is TGTGCCAGCAGCCCCTCGGGACAGGGTACTGGCTACACCTTC. This gives the protein CASSPSGQGTGYTF.

The V call is TRBV6-1, the J call TRBJ1-3; D call uncertain. V lost 1 base, J lost 0 bases, and 10 bases lay in between. This CDR3 contains 16 residues. The germline V gene has CDR1 MNHNS and CDR2 SASEGT. CDR3: CASSEGSWSSGNTIYF. In nucleotides, the CDR3 is TGTGCCAGCAGTGAAGGCTCCTGGAGCTCTGGAAACACCATATATTTT.

In DNA form, the CDR3 reads TGCGCCAGCAGCCCCCCCGGGACAGGGAACACTGAAGCTTTCTTT. This gives the protein CASSPPGTGNTEAFF. The chain couples TRBV5-1 to TRBJ1-1, with TRBD1 matching over 8 bases. Germline-derived CDR1 and CDR2 are SGHRS and YFSETQ. This CDR3 has 15 amino acids. Trimming cost V 4 bases and J 1 base; bases outside gene matches: 6.

The chain is built from TRBV10-1 and TRBJ2-5, with D uncertain. TRBJ2-7 matches the DNA end more closely, so the J call is doubtful. The V gene's germline CDR1 is WNHNN and CDR2 SYGVQD (reference sequence). There are 12 residues in the CDR3. The CDR3, as DNA: TGCGCCAGCGCTGGCGGAACCTACGAGCAGTACTTC. This sequence encodes CASAGGTYEQYF.

Comment on this clone: This CDR3 is missing its conserved last phenylalanine or tryptophan, likely due to a read error. The limits of the CDR3 on the DNA are not certain, so only TCRdb's listed CDR3 is given. The chain combines TRBV30 with TRBJ1-4; the D call TRBD1 from the table was never checked on the DNA. Inclusive of both ends, the CDR3 amounts to 10 amino acids. CDR1 and CDR2 from the germline V gene are GTSNPN and SVGIG (reference sequence). CDR3 sequence reads: CAWMGQSGAL.

The V call is TRBV6-5, the J call TRBJ1-5; no firm D call. The CDR3 has 15 residues. Germline CDR1 reads MNHEY; CDR2 reads SVGAGI. Trimming cost V 6 bases and J 0 bases, with 12 bases left between them. CDR3 in amino acids: CASRSFLASNQPQHF. Here the CDR3 DNA reads TGTGCCAGCAGATCGTTCCTGGCTAGCAATCAGCCCCAGCATTTT.

J is TRBJ2-2 and V is TRBV13; the D is unclear. This CDR3 has 13 residues. Trimming pared 6 bases from V and 8 bases from J, leaving 13 bases between. Germline V gene data show CDR1 as PRHDT and CDR2 as FYEKMQ (reference sequence). CDR3 sequence: CASSDTTTGELFF. CDR3 sequence (DNA): TGTGCCAGCAGTGATACAACAACAGGGGAGCTGTTTTTT. Using reference TRBV13 and TRBJ2-2 for the parts outside the CDR3, the full variable domain is AAGVIQSPRHLIKEKRETATLKCYPIPRHDTVYWYQQGPGQDPQFLISFYEKMQSDKGSIPDRFSAQQFSDYHSELNMSSLELGDSALYFCASSDTTTGELFFGEGSRLTVL.

The chain carries TRBV7-8 and TRBJ1-2, with 7 nucleotides matching TRBD1. Germline loops: CDR1 SGHVS, CDR2 FQNEAQ. Trimming cost V 0 bases and J 5 bases; bases outside gene matches: 12. CDR3 size: 17 residues. The CDR3: CASSLAGRAGGEYGYTF. As DNA, the CDR3 is TGTGCCAGCAGCTTAGCCGGTAGGGCAGGGGGTGAATATGGCTACACCTTC.

The chain uses TRBV6-5 and TRBJ1-1; TRBD1 matches at 8 bases. V shed 6 bases and J 4 bases; nucleotides not matched to a gene: 7. This CDR3 comprises 14 residues. CDR1 is MNHEY, CDR2 SVGAGI, per germline. The CDR3 reads CASSQDRAATEAFF. The CDR3 bases are TGTGCCAGCAGCCAGGACAGGGCGGCCACTGAAGCTTTCTTT.

The V call is TRBV10-3, the J call TRBJ1-1; maybe TRBD1 (5 bases). This CDR3 has 14 residues. The ends were cut back, 7 bases at V and 5 bases at J, with 17 bases in the middle. Germline loops: CDR1 ENHRY, CDR2 SYGVKD. The CDR3 DNA is TGTGCCATCACCGGGGGGGGATCTCGGACTGAAGCTTTCTTT. Amino acid sequence: CAITGGGSRTEAFF.

The chain has TRBV5-1 and TRBJ2-2; D is possibly TRBD2 (5 bases). Germline V lookup: CDR1 SGHRS, CDR2 YFSETQ. CDR3 length: 15 residues. Trimming removed 0 bases at V and 6 bases at J, with 12 bases between. This CDR3 reads CASSLGGSGPGELFF. The CDR3 nucleotides read TGCGCCAGCAGCTTGGGAGGGAGTGGCCCCGGGGAGCTGTTTTTT.

The rearrangement links TRBV12-5 to TRBJ2-1; D may be TRBD2 (5 bases). The germline CDR1 and CDR2 sequences are LGHNT and FRNRAP. The length of the CDR3 is 18 residues. Trimming removed 5 bases at V and 0 bases at J, with 20 bases between. CDR3 coding DNA: TGTGCTAGTGGTCCGCAGGACGGACGGGGTAGCTCCTACAATGAGCAGTTCTTC. Its translation: CASGPQDGRGSSYNEQFF.

The gene calls are TRBV28 and TRBJ1-5, with no clear D. Germline CDR1 reads MDHEN; CDR2 reads SYDVKM. Trimming took off 3 bases at V and 2 bases at J, with 8 bases between the two ends. This CDR3 contains 14 residues. The CDR3 DNA reads TGTGCCAGCAGTTTCTCGAGGGGCAATCAGCCCCAGCATTTT. Amino acids: CASSFSRGNQPQHF.